This TCR beta chain was observed in a study of blood T cell repertoires in COVID-19. Study in general: Samples taken during acute and convalescent COVID-19 were collected in the United States, Italy and Spain. PBMCs, B-cell-depleted T cells, or T cells provided the cDNA or gDNA that made up the material.

In the authors' methods: Reference gene primer amplification in the assay estimated nucleated cell counts. Profiled with immunoSEQ multiplex PCR; TCRdb holds only in-frame clones, not every one. From that table come the V and J calls and clone size; the DNA was used to work out D and trimming. The sample shows about 44,000 clones, approximately 90% of them seen only once. J was trimmed by 10 bases and V by 4 bases; bases with no gene match: 5. This CDR3 spans 11 amino acids. Germline CDR1 reads DFQATT; CDR2 reads SNEGSKA (reference sequence). The V and J genes are TRBV20-1 and TRBJ1-1, with TRBD1 identical over 8 bases. The origin of this receptor is a human donor in a cohort sampled during active COVID-19. The sequenced sample consisted of peripheral blood. CDR3 loop: CSANRGEGAFF. For the CDR3, the DNA is TGCAGTGCTAACAGGGGGGAGGGAGCTTTCTTT.